Sequencing of this T cell receptor beta chain was carried out in a study of blood T cells in healthy people across ages. Then a second PCR, running about 6 to 11 cycles, was carried out with a sample-barcoded 5' primer and a J-beta primer mix. TCRdb redid the calling of the 5' RACE reads with MiXCR, one entry per CDR3 protein. The sample has 500,000 to 550,000 distinct CDR3 sequences, more than 20% seen once; the top ten hold around 10%. This clonotype was counted a few times. Trimming removed 3 bases from V and 2 bases from J; junction bases left unmatched: 16. The CDR3 is made up of 19 amino acids. Germline CDR1 is DFQATT and CDR2 is SNEGSKA (reference sequence). The same sample was also studied in work on T cells of mothers and their children.

The receptor was isolated from a boy aged 5-17 years in good health. This chain links TRBV20-1 with TRBJ1-4, with 9 bases aligning to TRBD1. Sequencing input: blood. The DNA of the CDR3 is TGCAGTGCTAGCCCGTTACAGAACAGGGGGCCGGTGACTAATGAAAAACTGTTTTTT. It encodes CSASPLQNRGPVTNEKLFF.